This T cell receptor (beta chain) was observed in a study of radiation and T cells in renal cell carcinoma. The time point: blood 4 weeks post-SBRT, at nephrectomy. Treatment noted: 15 Gy SBRT to primary tumor, nephrectomy 4 weeks later. Sequencing used immunoSEQ multiplex PCR; TCRdb keeps in-frame clones, though not all of them. The profile shows some 150,000 clones, 70% to 90% of them singletons. The CDR3 spans 15 residues. Deletions cut 0 bases from V and 2 bases from J, with 10 bases between. Germline lookup yields CDR1 SGDLS and CDR2 YYNGEE. This receptor was taken from a woman aged 50 to 65 with renal cell carcinoma. The chain uses TRBV9 and TRBJ2-3, with TRBD2 as a possible D gene (5 bases). This sample comprised blood, obtained from a patient whose treatment included radiotherapy and nephrectomy. For the CDR3, the DNA is TGTGCCAGCAGCGTAGGAAACGGGAACACAGATACGCAGTATTTT. Residues: CASSVGNGNTDTQYF.